This TCR beta chain comes out of a study of shared clonotypes between healthy human individuals. Overall study context: Donors had three CD4 naive, three CD4 memory, two CD8 naive and one CD8 memory plate apiece.

This clone was found once. The antigen is not known. In the original processing: Junction-only sequences without quality scores were provided by ImmunoSEQ, so filtering was different. TCRdb's table, derived via immunoSEQ multiplex PCR, lists solely in-frame clones and lacks some. The DNA gave D and trimming, while V, J and clone size come from that table. The data hold millions of clones, with over 85% observed a single time. Trimming shortened V by 3 bases and J by 0 bases, and 21 bases separated the two germline ends. This CDR3 spans 17 amino acids. CDR1 is GTSNPN, CDR2 SVGIG, per germline (reference sequence). The study's findings and limits: Generally, estimated richness proved larger in naive subsets than it did in memory subsets.

The naive CD8 population came from CD45RO-negative cells selected for CCR7, without terminally differentiated effector memory CD45RA+ cells. Sequenced input: naive CD8+ T cells sorted from blood. This receptor was obtained from a man aged 18 to 30 in good health. V usage is TRBV30 and J usage is TRBJ2-7; the D gene could be TRBD1 or TRBD2 (5 bases each). The CDR3 protein is CAWRRGALGKGSYEQYF. Written as DNA, the CDR3 is TGTGCCTGGAGGAGAGGGGCGCTGGGGAAGGGCTCCTACGAGCAGTACTTC.